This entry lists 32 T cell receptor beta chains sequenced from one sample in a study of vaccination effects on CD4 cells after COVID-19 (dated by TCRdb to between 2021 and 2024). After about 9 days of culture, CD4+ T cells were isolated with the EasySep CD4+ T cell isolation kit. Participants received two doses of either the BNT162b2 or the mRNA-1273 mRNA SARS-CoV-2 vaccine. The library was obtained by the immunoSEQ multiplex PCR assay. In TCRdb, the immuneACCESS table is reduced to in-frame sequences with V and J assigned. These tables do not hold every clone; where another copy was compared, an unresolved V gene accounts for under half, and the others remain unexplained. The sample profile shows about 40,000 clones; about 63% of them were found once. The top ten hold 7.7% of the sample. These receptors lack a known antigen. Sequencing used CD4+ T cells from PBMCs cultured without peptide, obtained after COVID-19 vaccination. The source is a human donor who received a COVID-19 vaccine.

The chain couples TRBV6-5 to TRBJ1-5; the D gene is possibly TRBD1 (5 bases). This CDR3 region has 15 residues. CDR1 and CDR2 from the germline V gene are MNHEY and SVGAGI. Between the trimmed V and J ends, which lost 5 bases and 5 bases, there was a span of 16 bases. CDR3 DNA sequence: TGTGCCAGCAGTCTCGGGGGAGGGCGAGATCAGCCCCAGCATTTT. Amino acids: CASSLGGGRDQPQHF.

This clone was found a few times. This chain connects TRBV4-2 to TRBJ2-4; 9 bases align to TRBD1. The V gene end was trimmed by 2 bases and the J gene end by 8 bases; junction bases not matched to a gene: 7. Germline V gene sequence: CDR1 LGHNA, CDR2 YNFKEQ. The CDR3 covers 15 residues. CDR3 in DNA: TGTGCCAGCAGCCAATTACAGGGGGCCGGTGACATTCAGTACTTC. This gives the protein CASSQLQGAGDIQYF.

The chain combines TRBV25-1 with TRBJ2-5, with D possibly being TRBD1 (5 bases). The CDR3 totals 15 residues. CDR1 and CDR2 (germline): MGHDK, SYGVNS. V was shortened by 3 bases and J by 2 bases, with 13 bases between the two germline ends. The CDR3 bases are TGTGCCAGCAGTGACCCCGGACAATTACAAGAGACCCAGTACTTC. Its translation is CASSDPGQLQETQYF.

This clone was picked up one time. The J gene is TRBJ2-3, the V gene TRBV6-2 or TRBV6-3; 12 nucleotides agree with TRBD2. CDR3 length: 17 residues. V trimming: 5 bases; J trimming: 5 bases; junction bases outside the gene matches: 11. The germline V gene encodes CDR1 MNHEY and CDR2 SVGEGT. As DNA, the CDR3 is TGTGCCAGCAGTACCACCCTAGCGGGAGGGCCTGGAGATACGCAGTATTTT. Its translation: CASSTTLAGGPGDTQYF.

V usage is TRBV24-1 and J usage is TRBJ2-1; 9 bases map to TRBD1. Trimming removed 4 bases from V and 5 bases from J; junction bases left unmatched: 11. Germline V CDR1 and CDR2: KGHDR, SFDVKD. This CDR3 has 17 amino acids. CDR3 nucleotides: TGTGCCACCAGTGACCCCCAGGGACAGGGAAGCAACAATGAGCAGTTCTTC. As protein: CATSDPQGQGSNNEQFF.

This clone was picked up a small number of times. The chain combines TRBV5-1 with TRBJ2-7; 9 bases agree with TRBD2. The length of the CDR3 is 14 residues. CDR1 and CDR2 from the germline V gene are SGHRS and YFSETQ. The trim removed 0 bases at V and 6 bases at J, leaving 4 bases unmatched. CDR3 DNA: TGCGCCAGCAGCTTGGCTGCGGGAGGGTCCGAGCAGTACTTC. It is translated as CASSLAAGGSEQYF. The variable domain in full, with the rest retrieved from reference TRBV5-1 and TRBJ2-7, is KAGVTQTPRYLIKTRGQQVTLSCSPISGHRSVSWYQQTPGQGLQFLFEYFSETQRNKGNFPGRFSGRQFSNSRSEMNVSTLELGDSALYLCASSLAAGGSEQYFGPGTRLTVT.

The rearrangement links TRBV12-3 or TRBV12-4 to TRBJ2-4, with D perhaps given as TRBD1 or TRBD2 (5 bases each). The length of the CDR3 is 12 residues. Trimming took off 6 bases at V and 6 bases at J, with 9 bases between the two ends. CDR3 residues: CASRIGTNIQYF. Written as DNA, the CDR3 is TGTGCCAGCAGAATCGGGACAAACATTCAGTACTTC.

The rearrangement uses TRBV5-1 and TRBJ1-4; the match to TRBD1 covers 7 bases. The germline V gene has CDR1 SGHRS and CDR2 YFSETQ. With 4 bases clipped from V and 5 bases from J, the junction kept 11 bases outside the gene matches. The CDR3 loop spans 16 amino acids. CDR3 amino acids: CASSALGGTVNEKLFF. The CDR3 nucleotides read TGCGCCAGCAGCGCCCTGGGGGGGACAGTAAATGAAAAACTGTTTTTT. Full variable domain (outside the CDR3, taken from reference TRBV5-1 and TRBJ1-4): KAGVTQTPRYLIKTRGQQVTLSCSPISGHRSVSWYQQTPGQGLQFLFEYFSETQRNKGNFPGRFSGRQFSNSRSEMNVSTLELGDSALYLCASSALGGTVNEKLFFGSGTQLSVL.

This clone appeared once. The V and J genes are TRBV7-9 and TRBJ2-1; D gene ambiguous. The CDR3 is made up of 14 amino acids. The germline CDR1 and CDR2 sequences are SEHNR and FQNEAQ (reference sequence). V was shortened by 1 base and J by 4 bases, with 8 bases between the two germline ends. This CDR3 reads CASSLDLGYNEQFF. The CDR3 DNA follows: TGTGCCAGCAGCTTAGATTTGGGATACAATGAGCAGTTCTTC.

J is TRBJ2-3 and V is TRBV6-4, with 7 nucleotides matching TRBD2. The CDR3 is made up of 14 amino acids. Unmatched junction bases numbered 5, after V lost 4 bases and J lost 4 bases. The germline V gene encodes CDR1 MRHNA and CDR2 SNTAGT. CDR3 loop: CASSAAGEADTQYF. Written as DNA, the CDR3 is TGTGCCAGCAGTGCCGCGGGAGAAGCAGATACGCAGTATTTT.

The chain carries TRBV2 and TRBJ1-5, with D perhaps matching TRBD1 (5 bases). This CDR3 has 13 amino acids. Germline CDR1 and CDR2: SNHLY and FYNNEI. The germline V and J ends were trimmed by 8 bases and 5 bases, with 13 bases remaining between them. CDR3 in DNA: TGTGCCAGCCATATCGACAGATATCAGCCCCAGCATTTT. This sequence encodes CASHIDRYQPQHF.

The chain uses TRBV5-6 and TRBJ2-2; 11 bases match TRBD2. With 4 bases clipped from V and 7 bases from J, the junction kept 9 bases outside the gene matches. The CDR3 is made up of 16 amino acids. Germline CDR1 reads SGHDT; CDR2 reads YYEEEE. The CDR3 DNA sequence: TGTGCCAGCAGCCCCTCCGGGACTAGCGGTTTCGGGGAGCTGTTTTTT. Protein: CASSPSGTSGFGELFF.

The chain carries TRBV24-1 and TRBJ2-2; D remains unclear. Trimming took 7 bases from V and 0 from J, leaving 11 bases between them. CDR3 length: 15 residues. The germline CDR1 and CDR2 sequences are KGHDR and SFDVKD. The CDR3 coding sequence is TGTGCCACCAGCCGGACGGGCACGAACACCGGGGAGCTGTTTTTT. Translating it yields CATSRTGTNTGELFF.

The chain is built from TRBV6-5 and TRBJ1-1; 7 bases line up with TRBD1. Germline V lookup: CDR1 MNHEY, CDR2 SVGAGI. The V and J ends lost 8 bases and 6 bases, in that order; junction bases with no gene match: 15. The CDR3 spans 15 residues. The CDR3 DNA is TGTGCCAGCTTCACGCAGGGGGTCACAGCAGCTGAAGCTTTCTTT. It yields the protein CASFTQGVTAAEAFF.

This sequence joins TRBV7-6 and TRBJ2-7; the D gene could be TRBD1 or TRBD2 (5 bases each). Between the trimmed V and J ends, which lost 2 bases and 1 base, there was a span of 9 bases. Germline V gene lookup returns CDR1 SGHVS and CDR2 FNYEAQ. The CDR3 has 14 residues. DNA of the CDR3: TGTGCCAGCAGCTTAAGTGAGGGGTCCTACGAGCAGTACTTC. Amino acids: CASSLSEGSYEQYF.

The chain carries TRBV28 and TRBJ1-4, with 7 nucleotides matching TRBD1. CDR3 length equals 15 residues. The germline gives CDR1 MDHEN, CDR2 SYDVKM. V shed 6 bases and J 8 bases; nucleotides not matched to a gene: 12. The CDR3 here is CASSPPDRVREKLFF. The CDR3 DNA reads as TGTGCCAGCAGCCCCCCCGACAGGGTTCGGGAAAAACTGTTTTTT. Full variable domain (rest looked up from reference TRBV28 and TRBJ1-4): DVKVTQSSRYLVKRTGEKVFLECVQDMDHENMFWYRQDPGLGLRLIYFSYDVKMKEKGDIPEGYSVSREKKERFSLILESASTNQTSMYLCASSPPDRVREKLFFGSGTQLSVL.

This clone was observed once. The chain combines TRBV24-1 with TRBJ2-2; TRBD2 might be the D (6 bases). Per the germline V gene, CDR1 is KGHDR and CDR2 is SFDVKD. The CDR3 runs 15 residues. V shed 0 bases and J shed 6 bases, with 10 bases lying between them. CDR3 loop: CATSDLQRGAGELFF. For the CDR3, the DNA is TGTGCCACCAGTGATTTGCAACGCGGGGCCGGGGAGCTGTTTTTT.

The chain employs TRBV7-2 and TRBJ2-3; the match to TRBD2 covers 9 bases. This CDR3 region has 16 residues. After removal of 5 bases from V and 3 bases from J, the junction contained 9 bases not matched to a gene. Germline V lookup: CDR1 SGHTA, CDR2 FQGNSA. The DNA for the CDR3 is TGTGCCAGCAGCGCAGGCGGGGGGGCCGGGACAGATACGCAGTATTTT. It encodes CASSAGGGAGTDTQYF.

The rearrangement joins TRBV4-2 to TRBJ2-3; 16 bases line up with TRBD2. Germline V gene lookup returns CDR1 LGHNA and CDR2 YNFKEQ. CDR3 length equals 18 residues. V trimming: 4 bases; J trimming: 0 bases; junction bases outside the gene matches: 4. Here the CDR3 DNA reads TGTGCCAGCAGCCCGGGACTAGCGGGGGGGCATAGCACAGATACGCAGTATTTT. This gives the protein CASSPGLAGGHSTDTQYF.

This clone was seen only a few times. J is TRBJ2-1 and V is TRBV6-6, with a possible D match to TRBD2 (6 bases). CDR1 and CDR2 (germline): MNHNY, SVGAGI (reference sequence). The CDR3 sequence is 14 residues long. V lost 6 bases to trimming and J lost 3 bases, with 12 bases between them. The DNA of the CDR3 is TGTGCCAGCAGGGAGGGCTCCAACTACAATGAGCAGTTCTTC. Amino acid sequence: CASREGSNYNEQFF.

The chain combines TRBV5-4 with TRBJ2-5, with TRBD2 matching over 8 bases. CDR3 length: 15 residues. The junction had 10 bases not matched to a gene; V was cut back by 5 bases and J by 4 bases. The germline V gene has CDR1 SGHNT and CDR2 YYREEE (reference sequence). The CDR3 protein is CASSETGGPGETQYF. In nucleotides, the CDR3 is TGTGCCAGCAGTGAAACGGGAGGGCCGGGAGAGACCCAGTACTTC.

The CDR3 DNA reads TGTGCCAGCAGTGCCACCCCATGGACCCAGTACTTC. Protein product: CASSATPWTQYF. The chain couples TRBV12-3 or TRBV12-4 to TRBJ2-5, with unresolved D. The CDR3 runs to 12 residues. The V end was cut by 5 bases, the J end by 7 bases, with 11 bases between.

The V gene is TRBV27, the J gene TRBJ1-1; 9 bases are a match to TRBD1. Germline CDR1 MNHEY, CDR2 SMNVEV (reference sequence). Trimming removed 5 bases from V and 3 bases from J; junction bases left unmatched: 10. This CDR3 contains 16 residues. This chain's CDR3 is CASSARNRGQYTEAFF. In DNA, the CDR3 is TGTGCCAGCAGTGCGAGAAACAGGGGGCAGTACACTGAAGCTTTCTTT.

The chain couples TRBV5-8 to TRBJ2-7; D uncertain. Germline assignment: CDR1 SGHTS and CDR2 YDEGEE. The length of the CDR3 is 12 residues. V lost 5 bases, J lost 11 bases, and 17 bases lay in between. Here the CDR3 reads CASRRPAAVEYF. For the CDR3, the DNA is TGTGCCAGCAGACGCCCCGCCGCGGTGGAGTACTTC.

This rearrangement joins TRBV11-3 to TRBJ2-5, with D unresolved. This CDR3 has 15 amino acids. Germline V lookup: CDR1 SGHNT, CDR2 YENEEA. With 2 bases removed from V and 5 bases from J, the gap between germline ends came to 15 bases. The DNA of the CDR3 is TGTGCCAGCAGCTTAAAAATTGATGGGTGGGAGACCCAGTACTTC. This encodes CASSLKIDGWETQYF.

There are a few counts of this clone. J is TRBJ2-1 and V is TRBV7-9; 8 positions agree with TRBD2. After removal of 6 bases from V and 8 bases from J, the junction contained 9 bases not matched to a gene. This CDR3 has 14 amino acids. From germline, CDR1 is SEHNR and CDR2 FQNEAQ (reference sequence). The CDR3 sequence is CASSPSGSRYEQFF. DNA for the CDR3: TGTGCCAGCAGTCCCAGCGGGAGTCGATATGAGCAGTTCTTC.

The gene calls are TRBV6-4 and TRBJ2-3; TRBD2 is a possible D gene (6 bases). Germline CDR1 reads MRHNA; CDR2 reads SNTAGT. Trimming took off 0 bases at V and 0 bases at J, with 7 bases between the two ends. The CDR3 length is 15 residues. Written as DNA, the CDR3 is TGTGCCAGCAGTGACTCGGCGGGGAGCACAGATACGCAGTATTTT. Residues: CASSDSAGSTDTQYF.

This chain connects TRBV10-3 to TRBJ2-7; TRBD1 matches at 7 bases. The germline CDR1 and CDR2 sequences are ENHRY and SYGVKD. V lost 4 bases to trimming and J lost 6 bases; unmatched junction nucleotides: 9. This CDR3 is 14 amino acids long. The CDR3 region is CAISARQGSGEQYF. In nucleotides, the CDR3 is TGTGCCATCAGTGCAAGACAGGGCTCGGGCGAGCAGTACTTC.

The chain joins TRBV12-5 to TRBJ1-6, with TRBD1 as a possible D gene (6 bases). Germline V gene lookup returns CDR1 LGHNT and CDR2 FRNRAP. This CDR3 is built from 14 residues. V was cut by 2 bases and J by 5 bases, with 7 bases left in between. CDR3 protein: CASGLTGHNSPLHF. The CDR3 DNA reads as TGTGCTAGTGGTTTGACAGGGCATAATTCACCCCTCCACTTT.

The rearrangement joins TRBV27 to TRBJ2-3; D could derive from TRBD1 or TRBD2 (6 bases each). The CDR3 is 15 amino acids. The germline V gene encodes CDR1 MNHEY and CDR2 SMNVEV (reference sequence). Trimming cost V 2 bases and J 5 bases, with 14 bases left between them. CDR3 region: CASSLVRGRGDTQYF. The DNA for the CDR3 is TGTGCCAGCAGTTTAGTACGGGGGCGCGGAGATACGCAGTATTTT.

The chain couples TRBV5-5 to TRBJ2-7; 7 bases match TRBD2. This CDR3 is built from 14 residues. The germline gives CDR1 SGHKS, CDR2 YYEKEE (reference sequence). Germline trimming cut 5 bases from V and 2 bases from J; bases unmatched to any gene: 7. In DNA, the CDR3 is TGTGCCAGCAGTTCGGGACTATTGGCCTACGAGCAGTACTTC. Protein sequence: CASSSGLLAYEQYF.

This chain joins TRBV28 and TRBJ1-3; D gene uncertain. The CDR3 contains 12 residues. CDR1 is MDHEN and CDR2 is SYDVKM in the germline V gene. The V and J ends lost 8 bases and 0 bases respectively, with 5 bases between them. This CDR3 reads CASRISGNTIYF. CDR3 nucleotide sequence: TGTGCCAGCCGAATCTCTGGAAACACCATATATTTT.